This is a list of T cell receptor beta chains from one sample in a study of preoperative IRX-2 immunotherapy in early breast cancer. Here immunoSEQ multiplex PCR was the method, and the copy in TCRdb shows in-frame clones only, minus some. The table includes roughly 25,000 clones, approximately 92% detected once. The sample was tumor tissue, taken after IRX-2 immunotherapy. These receptors all come from a human donor with breast cancer. CDR3s include the opening cysteine and the closing phenylalanine or tryptophan. The D gene is left open where the match is weak. Clone size is not always given. Where it is, it says once, few, many or a class for expanded clones.

D	size	J	V	DNA	CDR3
.	.	TRBJ2-6	TRBV6-6	TGTGCCAGCAGTTCGGTCGGTGGGGCCAACGTCCTGACTTTC	CASSSVGGANVLTF
TRBD1	.	TRBJ1-1	TRBV10-1	TGCGCCAGCAGTGAGGTACAGGGGATTAACACTGAAGCTTTCTTT	CASSEVQGINTEAFF
.	.	TRBJ2-7	TRBV4-1	TGCGCCAGCAGCCGACAGGTTCTAGCCTCCTACGAGCAGTACTTC	CASSRQVLASYEQYF
.	.	TRBJ1-5	TRBV7-2	TGTGCCAGCAGCCCCCAGCGGGCTGGCAATCAGCCCCAGCATTTT	CASSPQRAGNQPQHF
.	.	TRBJ2-2	TRBV15	TGTGCCACCAGCAGAGGGCACAGTCAAGGGGGGACCGGGGAGCTGTTTTTT	CATSRGHSQGGTGELFF
.	.	TRBJ2-2	TRBV5-1	TGCGCCAGCAGCTTTCAGGGATACGCCGGGGAGCTGTTTTTT	CASSFQGYAGELFF
.	.	TRBJ2-7	TRBV28	TGTGCCAGCAGTTTAGGGCGGGACTACGAGCAGTACTTC	CASSLGRDYEQYF
.	once	TRBJ1-3	TRBV7-2	TGTGCCAGCAGGCTCATTGGTGATGGAAACACCATATATTTT	CASRLIGDGNTIYF
TRBD2	.	TRBJ2-1	TRBV27	TGTGCCAGCAGTTTACTGGGGACTAGCGGGAACAATGAGCAGTTCTTC	CASSLLGTSGNNEQFF
TRBD2	.	TRBJ2-3	TRBV18	TGTGCCAGCTCACTGGGGACTAGCGGACTGTATTTT	CASSLGTSGLYF
TRBD2	.	TRBJ2-7	TRBV28	TGTGCCAGCAGTTTGACTAGCGGGCCAACACTTACCTCCTACGAGCAGTACTTC	CASSLTSGPTLTSYEQYF
TRBD2	.	TRBJ2-7	TRBV12-5	TGTGCTAGTGGTTTGACTAGCGGGATTTACGAGCAGTACTTC	CASGLTSGIYEQYF
.	.	TRBJ2-1	TRBV2	TGTGCCAGCAGTGTAGCCGATGAGCAGTTCTTC	CASSVADEQFF
.	.	TRBJ1-4	TRBV23-1	TGCGCCAGCAGTCCGATATGGGTCAGCTCTGCAACTAATGAAAAACTGTTTTTT	CASSPIWVSSATNEKLFF
TRBD1	.	TRBJ1-4	TRBV2	TGTGCCACCGAGGCAGGGGGAACTAATGAAAAACTGTTTTTT	CATEAGGTNEKLFF
.	once	TRBJ2-2	TRBV4-3	TGCGCCAGCAGCCAAGATCTAGCGAACACCGGGGAGCTGTTTTTT	CASSQDLANTGELFF
.	.	TRBJ2-7	TRBV18	TGTGCCAGCTCAGGGGGGAGGACCTACGAGCAGTACTTC	CASSGGRTYEQYF
.	.	TRBJ2-5	TRBV7-9	TGTGCCAGCAGCGACCGGGCAGGGTATATCGAGACCCAGTACTTC	CASSDRAGYIETQYF
.	few	TRBJ2-1	TRBV28	TGTGCCAGCAGTTTAGTGGGAGCCTACAATGAGCAGTTCTTC	CASSLVGAYNEQFF
.	.	TRBJ2-5	TRBV5-1	TGCGCCAGCAGCCCGGAAGGCGTAGAGACCCAGTACTTC	CASSPEGVETQYF
TRBD1	.	TRBJ2-7	TRBV10-3	TGTGCCATCAGCCCGGGACAGAGTTTCGAGCAGTACTTC	CAISPGQSFEQYF
.	few	TRBJ2-2	TRBV7-2	TGTGCCAGCAGCCTGGGACAACGAATGACCGGGGAGCTGTTTTTT	CASSLGQRMTGELFF
.	.	TRBJ1-4	TRBV5-8	TGTGCCAGCAGCAGAGGGGGGGGGCTCGAAGAAAAACTGTTTTTT	CASSRGGGLEEKLFF
TRBD1	.	TRBJ2-5	TRBV7-2	TGTGCCAGCAGCTCCCCTCGACAGGGCCAGACCCAGTACTTC	CASSSPRQGQTQYF
TRBD1	.	TRBJ2-7	TRBV13	TGTGCCAGCAGCAACGGACAGGAGTCCTACGAGCAGTACTTC	CASSNGQESYEQYF
.	.	TRBJ1-5	TRBV5-1	TGCGCCAGCAGCTTGTACGGAGATAGCAATCAGCCCCAGCATTTT	CASSLYGDSNQPQHF
.	once	TRBJ2-2	TRBV4-2	TGTGCCAGTAGCGTCGGCACCGGGGAGCTGTTTTTT	CASSVGTGELFF
TRBD1	.	TRBJ2-5	TRBV10-2	TGCGCCAGCAGAAACGACAGGGTGATGGAGACCCAGTACTTC	CASRNDRVMETQYF
.	.	TRBJ1-1	TRBV19	TGTGCCAGTAGTACGTCAATGAACACTGAAGCTTTCTTT	CASSTSMNTEAFF